This passage covers 15 T cell receptor beta chains from one sample sequenced in a study of cytomegalovirus exposure and HLA in healthy donors. PCR involved 60 Vbeta and 13 Jbeta primers. The method was immunoSEQ multiplex PCR; TCRdb's version includes in-frame clones alone and lacks a portion of them. Recorded for this sample: more than 45,000 clones. The sequenced sample was PBMCs. The receptors stem from a woman aged 55-75 years in good health and CMV-seropositive.

V and J are TRBV5-6 and TRBJ2-7; TRBD1 aligns across 7 bases. V shed 3 bases, J shed 1 base, and the junction held 4 bases outside the gene matches. Germline V gene data show CDR1 as SGHDT and CDR2 as YYEEEE. The CDR3 length is 14 residues. The CDR3 DNA sequence: TGTGCCAGCAGCTCGGACAGGTTTTCCTACGAGCAGTACTTC. It encodes CASSSDRFSYEQYF.

This chain connects TRBV7-2 to TRBJ2-7; the match to TRBD1 covers 8 bases. The CDR3 runs 14 residues. The ends lost 4 bases at V and 0 bases at J; junction bases unmatched: 2. The V gene's germline CDR1 is SGHTA and CDR2 FQGNSA. CDR3 DNA sequence: TGTGCCAGCAGCTGGGACAGGAGCTCCTACGAGCAGTACTTC. Amino acids: CASSWDRSSYEQYF.

This chain joins TRBV19 and TRBJ1-3; D possibly corresponds to TRBD1 (6 bases). CDR1 and CDR2 (germline): LNHDA, SQIVND (reference sequence). V shed 6 bases and J shed 4 bases, with 13 bases lying between them. CDR3 size: 14 residues. CDR3 nucleotides: TGTGCCAGTAGACCTGGACAGCTAGGAAACACCATATATTTT. Residues: CASRPGQLGNTIYF.

The chain joins TRBV6-1 to TRBJ2-5, with TRBD2 matching over 14 bases. The J call is doubtful: the DNA matches TRBJ2-7 better. The CDR3 runs to 15 residues. Germline V gene sequence: CDR1 MNHNS, CDR2 SASEGT. This CDR3 is CASKPGLAGVNEQYF. CDR3 bases: TGTGCCAGCAAACCGGGACTAGCGGGGGTCAACGAGCAGTACTTC.

The rearrangement links TRBV28 to TRBJ1-1, with TRBD1 identical over 11 bases. V shed 6 bases and J 4 bases; nucleotides not matched to a gene: 7. The germline gives CDR1 MDHEN, CDR2 SYDVKM. The CDR3 is made up of 15 amino acids. The CDR3 sequence: CASRYLGQGGTEAFF. The CDR3 region has the DNA TGTGCCAGCAGGTACCTGGGACAGGGGGGCACTGAAGCTTTCTTT. Combining the CDR3 with reference TRBV28 and TRBJ1-1 gives the whole variable domain DVKVTQSSRYLVKRTGEKVFLECVQDMDHENMFWYRQDPGLGLRLIYFSYDVKMKEKGDIPEGYSVSREKKERFSLILESASTNQTSMYLCASRYLGQGGTEAFFGQGTRLTVV.

The V and J genes are TRBV2 and TRBJ1-1; a possible D gene is TRBD1 (6 bases). CDR3 size: 16 residues. V was pared by 3 bases and J by 0 bases, with 14 bases between. Germline lookup yields CDR1 SNHLY and CDR2 FYNNEI. The chain's CDR3 is CASSDGVRGMNTEAFF. CDR3 bases: TGTGCCAGCAGTGATGGTGTCAGGGGCATGAACACTGAAGCTTTCTTT.

This sequence joins TRBV19 and TRBJ1-6; TRBD1 matches at 8 bases. This CDR3 contains 14 residues. Germline V gives CDR1 LNHDA, CDR2 SQIVND (reference sequence). Unmatched junction bases numbered 1, after V lost 6 bases and J lost 3 bases. CDR3 nucleotides: TGTGCCAGTAGGGGACAGGTCTATAATTCACCCCTCCACTTT. It is translated as CASRGQVYNSPLHF.

The chain has TRBV6-1 and TRBJ1-5; no reliable D call. The CDR3 length is 13 residues. Germline V gene lookup returns CDR1 MNHNS and CDR2 SASEGT. V dropped 2 bases and J dropped 0 bases, with 2 bases sitting between them. CDR3 bases: TGTGCCAGCAGTGAATATAGCAATCAGCCCCAGCATTTT. This encodes CASSEYSNQPQHF.

V usage is TRBV4-3 and J usage is TRBJ1-6, with D perhaps TRBD1 (5 bases). CDR3 size: 20 residues. The germline V gene encodes CDR1 LGHNA and CDR2 YSLEER. Trimming left V 3 bases short and J 0 bases short, with 21 bases between. The CDR3 here is CASSQWTGLGGNSYNSPLHF. The DNA for the CDR3 is TGCGCCAGCAGCCAGTGGACGGGGCTCGGGGGGAACTCCTATAATTCACCCCTCCACTTT.

The chain joins TRBV27 to TRBJ1-5; maybe TRBD1 (5 bases). Between the trimmed V and J ends, which lost 4 bases and 0 bases, there was a span of 10 bases. This CDR3 region has 15 residues. Germline V lookup: CDR1 MNHEY, CDR2 SMNVEV (reference sequence). The CDR3 is CASSSGGYSNQPQHF. DNA of the CDR3: TGTGCCAGCAGTTCGGGGGGGTATAGCAATCAGCCCCAGCATTTT.

The V and J genes are TRBV2 and TRBJ2-7, with 13 bases lining up with TRBD2. The V and J ends lost 7 bases and 2 bases, in that order; junction bases with no gene match: 5. Germline-derived CDR1 and CDR2 are SNHLY and FYNNEI. The CDR3 extends over 15 amino acids. CDR3 protein: CASKGTSGAPYEQYF. The CDR3 nucleotides are TGTGCCAGCAAGGGGACTAGCGGGGCCCCCTACGAGCAGTACTTC.

The chain links TRBV10-3 to TRBJ2-5, with TRBD1 matching over 12 bases. The V segment lost 7 bases and the J segment 5 bases; nucleotides outside the gene matches: 5. CDR1 ENHRY and CDR2 SYGVKD come from the germline V gene. The CDR3 sequence is 14 residues long. In DNA form, the CDR3 reads TGTGCCATCAAGGGGACAGGGGGCTTGGAGACCCAGTACTTC. Its translation: CAIKGTGGLETQYF.

V usage is TRBV29-1 and J usage is TRBJ2-7; TRBD1 matches 11 bases. Per germline, CDR1 SQVTM and CDR2 ANQGSEA. CDR3 length: 13 residues. The V segment lost 4 bases and the J segment 2 bases; nucleotides outside the gene matches: 1. CDR3 sequence: CSVGDRGTYEQYF. CDR3 nucleotide sequence: TGCAGCGTTGGGGACAGGGGGACCTACGAGCAGTACTTC.

Remarks on this clone: One end of the junction fails to match germline, which may point to a read error. The V gene is TRBV7-7, the J gene TRBJ2-3; a possible D gene is TRBD1 (5 bases). Germline-derived CDR1 and CDR2 are SSHAT and FNYEAQ (reference sequence). This CDR3 is 14 amino acids long. CDR3 bases: TGTGCTAGCAGCCCTGACAGTAGCACAGATACGCAGTATTTT. It codes for CASSPDSSTDTQYF.

The chain carries TRBV4-1 and TRBJ2-2; TRBD1 aligns across 10 bases. The CDR3 totals 14 residues. V lost 6 bases and J lost 4; bases outside the gene matches: 2. Germline values: CDR1 MGHRA, CDR2 YSYEKL. The DNA for the CDR3 is TGCGCCAGCAGGGACAGGGGGTTCACCGGGGAGCTGTTTTTT. It encodes CASRDRGFTGELFF.